This T cell receptor beta chain was sequenced in a study of blood T cell repertoires in COVID-19. Study context: T cells, B-cell-depleted T cells, or PBMCs provided the cDNA or gDNA that served as material.

This CDR3 comprises 16 residues. Per germline, CDR1 LNHDA and CDR2 SQIVND (reference sequence). The J segment lost 4 bases and the V segment lost 7 bases, leaving 12 bases of the junction unmatched. One Seattle source followed patients from active infection through their disease course. Original processing methods: Reference gene primer amplification gave nucleated cell count estimates. TCRdb's table, derived via immunoSEQ multiplex PCR, lists solely in-frame clones and lacks some. V and J calls plus clone size are reproduced from that table; the DNA served to infer D and trimming. The data show 250,000 to 300,000 clones, 86% seen once.

The TCR sequence derives from a woman between 25 and 40 years old with COVID-19, enrolled during active disease. The specimen sequenced was peripheral blood. The chain carries TRBV19 and TRBJ2-1, with 8 positions matching TRBD2. CDR3 loop: CASTLTYRGGYNEQFF. The CDR3 DNA follows: TGTGCCAGTACCCTTACCTACCGGGGGGGATACAATGAGCAGTTCTTC.